Presented here are 21 T cell receptor beta chains from one specimen sequenced in a study of cytomegalovirus exposure and HLA in healthy donors. The primer mix had 60 Vbeta and 13 Jbeta primers. The protocol was immunoSEQ multiplex PCR, while the TCRdb copy is restricted to in-frame clones and leaves out a portion. The sample holds approximately 100,000 clones, approximately 89% seen once. Sequenced sample: PBMCs. Receptors were obtained from a young man in good health and CMV-seropositive.

The chain has TRBV5-1 and TRBJ2-3, with 11 bases fitting TRBD1. This CDR3 spans 15 amino acids. Per germline, CDR1 SGHRS and CDR2 YFSETQ. Unmatched junction bases numbered 2, after V lost 3 bases and J lost 2 bases. DNA for the CDR3: TGCGCCAGCAGCTCGGGACAGGGGGTCACAGATACGCAGTATTTT. Its protein product is CASSSGQGVTDTQYF.

Remarks on this clone: A read error may account for a junction end that differs from germline. The V gene is TRBV7-9, the J gene TRBJ1-2; D is uncertain. This CDR3 has 13 residues. The germline gives CDR1 SEHNR, CDR2 FQNEAQ (reference sequence). The CDR3 DNA reads as TGTTCCAGCAGCTTAAGGCAGGTTTATGGCTACACCTTC. This encodes CSSSLRQVYGYTF.

The chain employs TRBV5-1 and TRBJ2-6; possibly TRBD2 for D (5 bases). Trimming pared 7 bases from V and 2 bases from J, leaving 13 bases between. The CDR3 is 15 amino acids. Germline V gene sequence: CDR1 SGHRS, CDR2 YFSETQ. This CDR3 is CASEPGNTGANVLTF. CDR3 coding DNA: TGCGCCAGCGAGCCGGGGAACACTGGGGCCAACGTCCTGACTTTC.

The chain couples TRBV4-2 to TRBJ2-7, with 11 bases matching TRBD1. Germline lookup yields CDR1 LGHNA and CDR2 YNFKEQ. V dropped 4 bases and J dropped 5; count of bases not matched to a gene: 4. This CDR3 contains 14 residues. DNA for the CDR3: TGTGCCAGCAGCCGATCGGACAGGGGGCACGAGCAGTACTTC. Translation gives CASSRSDRGHEQYF.

CDR3 in DNA: TGCGCCAGCAGCTTGACTTCACCACCCTACGAGCAGTACTTC. It yields the protein CASSLTSPPYEQYF. The chain carries TRBV5-1 and TRBJ2-7, with no clear D. V gave up 1 base and J gave up 2 bases, with 10 bases separating them. The CDR3 is 14 amino acids. Germline lookup yields CDR1 SGHRS and CDR2 YFSETQ.

This sequence joins TRBV21-1 and TRBJ1-5. TRBV21-1 is flagged as a pseudogene. The CDR3 covers 17 residues. The CDR3 region has the DNA TGTGCCAGCAGACAGGGCCGAGAGGGGCCTCGGGGGGAGCCCCAGCATTTT. Translated, it gives CASRQGREGPRGEPQHF.

J is TRBJ2-3 and V is TRBV29-1, with D possibly matching TRBD1 (6 bases). Trimming took 4 bases from V and 8 from J, leaving 13 bases between them. The CDR3 sequence is 12 residues long. Germline CDR1 is SQVTM and CDR2 is ANQGSEA. The CDR3 DNA sequence: TGCAGCGTTGGGGACCTAGGGGGTACGCAGTATTTT. Amino acid sequence: CSVGDLGGTQYF.

The chain uses TRBV7-9 and TRBJ2-5; no firm D call. The CDR3 extends over 15 amino acids. Trimming left V 0 bases short and J 3 bases short, with 11 bases between. The germline CDR1 and CDR2 sequences are SEHNR and FQNEAQ (reference sequence). This chain's CDR3 is CASSLAIFREETQYF. CDR3 in DNA: TGTGCCAGCAGCTTAGCTATTTTCCGCGAAGAGACCCAGTACTTC.

This clone turned up a few times. This sequence joins TRBV5-1 and TRBJ2-1; TRBD2 aligns across 14 bases. J gave up 9 bases and V 0 bases, and 5 bases lay outside the gene matches. The CDR3 sequence is 16 residues long. Germline V CDR1 and CDR2: SGHRS, YFSETQ. CDR3 in DNA: TGCGCCAGCAGCTTGGAAGGGACTAGCGGGAGCGGTGAGCAGTTCTTC. This encodes CASSLEGTSGSGEQFF.

The chain carries TRBV30 and TRBJ1-5, with a possible D match to TRBD1 (6 bases). Germline V gene data show CDR1 as GTSNPN and CDR2 as SVGIG (reference sequence). V dropped 2 bases and J dropped 7 bases, with 15 bases sitting between them. There are 14 residues in the CDR3. CDR3 sequence reads: CAWSKGGVWQPQHF. The CDR3 DNA is TGTGCCTGGAGTAAGGGGGGGGTCTGGCAGCCCCAGCATTTT.

Points on this clone: A junction end diverges from the germline sequence, so it may reflect a read error. The CDR3 coding sequence is TGTGCTAGCAGCCCCGGACTAGCGGGAGTTGAGACCCAGTACTTC. Translation gives CASSPGLAGVETQYF. The J gene is TRBJ2-5, the V gene TRBV7-7, with TRBD2 matching over 13 bases. Germline-derived CDR1 and CDR2 are SSHAT and FNYEAQ (reference sequence). The CDR3 consists of 15 residues. Together with reference TRBV7-7 and TRBJ2-5, the CDR3 gives the full variable domain: GAGVSQSPRYKVTKRGQDVTLRCDPISSHATLYWYQQALGQGPEFLTYFNYEAQPDKSGLPSDRFSAERPEGSISTLTIQRTEQRDSAMYRCASSPGLAGVETQYFGPGTRLLVL.

This chain joins TRBV5-1 and TRBJ2-3, with 10 bases lining up with TRBD1. The CDR3 totals 15 residues. Per the germline V gene, CDR1 is SGHRS and CDR2 is YFSETQ. V shed 4 bases, J shed 3 bases, and the junction held 5 bases outside the gene matches. The CDR3 region is CASSPPGQGTDTQYF. CDR3 nucleotide sequence: TGCGCCAGCAGCCCACCGGGACAGGGGACAGATACGCAGTATTTT.

CDR3 DNA sequence: TGTGCCAGCAAGGCTAGCGCAACGACAGATACGCAGTATTTT. This translates into CASKASATTDTQYF. The chain employs TRBV6-6 and TRBJ2-3; tentatively, D is TRBD2 (6 bases). V was pared by 7 bases and J by 3 bases, with 14 bases between. Germline assignment: CDR1 MNHNY and CDR2 SVGAGI (reference sequence). The CDR3 covers 14 residues.

The V gene is TRBV9, the J gene TRBJ2-1, with 7 positions matching TRBD2. Germline trimming cut 3 bases from V and 4 bases from J; bases unmatched to any gene: 7. This CDR3 is 15 amino acids long. From germline, CDR1 is SGDLS and CDR2 YYNGEE. The CDR3 DNA is TGTGCCAGCAGCGCCCGGGACTACCCATACAATGAGCAGTTCTTC. As protein: CASSARDYPYNEQFF.

J is TRBJ1-3 and V is TRBV6-4; the D gene is possibly TRBD1 (6 bases). There are 18 residues in the CDR3. Trimming removed 0 bases at V and 2 bases at J, with 17 bases between. CDR1 and CDR2 from the germline V gene are MRHNA and SNTAGT. The CDR3 DNA reads TGTGCCAGCAGTGACTCAAATCAGGCCGCAGGGGCTGGAAACACCATATATTTT. Residues: CASSDSNQAAGAGNTIYF.

The CDR3 loop reads CASSSQGGQETQYF. The CDR3 DNA reads as TGTGCCAGCAGCTCACAAGGGGGCCAAGAGACCCAGTACTTC. The chain employs TRBV7-9 and TRBJ2-5; tentative D call: TRBD1 (6 bases). The length of the CDR3 is 14 residues. Trimming took off 4 bases at V and 1 base at J, with 10 bases between the two ends. Germline CDR1 SEHNR, CDR2 FQNEAQ (reference sequence).

The V gene is TRBV5-4, the J gene TRBJ2-5; 10 nucleotides align to TRBD1. The germline gives CDR1 SGHNT, CDR2 YYREEE (reference sequence). The CDR3 length is 16 residues. V shed 4 bases, J shed 5 bases, and the junction held 11 bases outside the gene matches. This CDR3 reads CASSPDRGRRVETQYF. CDR3 in DNA: TGTGCCAGCAGCCCCGACAGGGGGCGGAGGGTCGAGACCCAGTACTTC.

The V call is TRBV2, the J call TRBJ1-5, with a weak D call TRBD1 (5 bases). Germline V gives CDR1 SNHLY, CDR2 FYNNEI. The V and J ends lost 6 bases and 4 bases respectively, with 13 bases between them. This CDR3 contains 14 residues. The CDR3 reads CASRTGGGNQPQHF. CDR3 nucleotides: TGTGCCAGCAGAACCGGGGGGGGGAATCAGCCCCAGCATTTT. Complete variable domain (other parts from reference TRBV2 and TRBJ1-5): EPEVTQTPSHQVTQMGQEVILRCVPISNHLYFYWYRQILGQKVEFLVSFYNNEISEKSEIFDDQFSVERPDGSNFTLKIRSTKLEDSAMYFCASRTGGGNQPQHFGDGTRLSIL.

A single count supports this clone. This chain joins TRBV11-2 and TRBJ2-3; 7 bases line up with TRBD1. V shed 4 bases, J shed 4 bases, and the junction held 5 bases outside the gene matches. The CDR3 is 14 amino acids. The germline gives CDR1 SGHAT, CDR2 FQNNGV. CDR3 sequence reads: CASSWRQGADTQYF. The CDR3 DNA follows: TGTGCCAGCAGCTGGAGGCAGGGGGCAGATACGCAGTATTTT.

This clone was detected only a few times. The rearrangement links TRBV5-1 to TRBJ2-6, with 7 nucleotides matching TRBD1. The germline gives CDR1 SGHRS, CDR2 YFSETQ. Unmatched junction bases numbered 4, after V lost 4 bases and J lost 0 bases. The CDR3 is 16 amino acids. CDR3 in amino acids: CASSQDRLSGANVLTF. In DNA form, the CDR3 reads TGCGCCAGCAGCCAGGACAGGCTCTCTGGGGCCAACGTCCTGACTTTC.

The rearrangement joins TRBV29-1 to TRBJ2-7, with D tentatively TRBD1 (7 bases). The V and J ends lost 1 base and 4 bases respectively, with 14 bases between them. Germline V lookup: CDR1 SQVTM, CDR2 ANQGSEA. The CDR3 spans 14 residues. The CDR3 region is CSVEGWQGGYEQYF. The CDR3 DNA sequence: TGCAGCGTTGAAGGGTGGCAGGGGGGTTACGAGCAGTACTTC.